Here is one T cell receptor beta chain with its context. As yet, its antigen is unknown. Trimming cost V 3 bases and J 2 bases; bases outside gene matches: 4. Germline V gene lookup returns CDR1 SGHRS and CDR2 YFSETQ. The CDR3 loop spans 14 amino acids. TCRdb independently ran MiXCR on the 5' RACE reads; one entry per CDR3 protein. This sample yields hundreds of thousands of distinct CDR3 sequences, of which around an eighth are seen a single time; roughly 3% belongs to the top ten. These data belong to a study of T cells after yellow fever vaccination. Broader study findings: A large majority of primary-vaccination clones showed up again after the booster (96% CD4, around 88% CD8).

Sequencing used CD4+ T cells sorted from PBMCs, obtained 15 days after the yellow fever booster vaccination. J is TRBJ2-7 and V is TRBV5-1, with 8 bases lining up with TRBD1. This clonotype originated in a man younger than 30 who received the YFV17D yellow fever vaccine. The DNA for the CDR3 is TGCGCCAGCAGCTGGACAGGGAGCACCTACGAGCAGTACTTC. It yields the protein CASSWTGSTYEQYF.